The source of this TCR beta chain is a study of blood T cell repertoires in COVID-19. Looked up from germline, CDR1 is SGHRS and CDR2 is YFSETQ. This CDR3 contains 14 residues. Trimming took 3 bases from V and 7 from J; bases not matched to a gene: 5. Repertoires were generated with immunoSEQ multiplex PCR, while TCRdb's copy carries only in-frame clones and drops some. In the table there are tens of thousands of clones, around 79% of which are singletons. Material: peripheral blood. V and J are TRBV5-1 and TRBJ1-4; 8 nucleotides line up with TRBD1. The TCR sequence derives from a woman aged 50 to 65 with active or convalescent COVID-19. The CDR3 DNA reads as TGCGCCAGCAGCTCCGGACAGGGACGTGAAAAACTGTTTTTT. Protein: CASSSGQGREKLFF.